This T cell receptor beta chain is from a study of T-cell memory formation after mild COVID-19. Study-wide findings and caveats: Second-wave clones that peaked on day 37 lacked confirmed SARS-CoV-2 specificity. CD4+ contracting clones were mainly CM and EM; CD8+ ones, EMRA. Clones shrinking from day 15 to 85 showed even CD4/CD8 mixes; later expanders tilted CD4+.

CDR1 and CDR2 (germline): SEHNR, FQNEAQ (reference sequence). With V trimmed by 6 bases and J by 0 bases, 11 bases remained unmatched. The CDR3 consists of 18 residues. TCRdb ran MiXCR on the 5' RACE reads and lists one entry per CDR3 protein. This table holds tens of thousands of distinct CDR3 sequences, around 17% found once. This clonotype was seen once. The antigen remains undetermined. This sequence joins TRBV7-9 and TRBJ2-6; 7 nucleotides match TRBD2. The TCR comes from an adult woman who had mild COVID-19 (a few samples of this study predate the infection). Cell type and time point are not known. Sequencing was done on a sample of PBMCs or a T cell subset sorted from them (not recorded which). The CDR3 here is CASSRMGGGTSGANVLTF. The DNA for the CDR3 is TGTGCCAGCAGTCGTATGGGCGGGGGAACCTCTGGGGCCAACGTCCTGACTTTC.